These 31 T cell receptor beta chains were sequenced from one sample in a study of shared clonotypes between healthy human individuals. Only in-frame clones appear in the TCRdb table, and some are missing; sequencing was by immunoSEQ multiplex PCR. The table lists 2 million to 2.5 million clones, approximately 96% of them singletons. Sequenced input: naive CD4+ T cells sorted from blood. Subset of the sample: CD45RA+ positively selected. Receptors were obtained from a man aged 18 to 29 in good health.

The genes are TRBV5-3 and TRBJ2-1; 9 positions agree with TRBD2. Being an ORF, TRBV5-3 has a function that is uncertain. V shed 3 bases, J shed 2 bases, and the junction held 3 bases outside the gene matches. This CDR3 region has 15 residues. The CDR3, as DNA: TGTGCCAGAAGCTCCAGCGGGAGGACCTACAATGAGCAGTTCTTC. This gives the protein CARSSSGRTYNEQFF.

V and J are TRBV4-1 and TRBJ1-4; 9 bases line up with TRBD1. The J segment lost 0 bases and the V segment lost 4 bases, leaving 3 bases of the junction unmatched. Germline V CDR1 and CDR2: MGHRA, YSYEKL. This CDR3 is 16 amino acids long. The CDR3 DNA reads TGCGCCAGCAGCCCAAGGGACAGGGCAACTAATGAAAAACTGTTTTTT. Translating it yields CASSPRDRATNEKLFF.

The chain joins TRBV5-1 to TRBJ2-2, with D possibly matching TRBD2 (5 bases). The CDR3 extends over 14 amino acids. Deletions cut 2 bases from V and 4 bases from J, with 9 bases between. Germline-derived CDR1 and CDR2 are SGHRS and YFSETQ. CDR3 DNA sequence: TGCGCCAGCAGCTTTAGCGCTGGCACCGGGGAGCTGTTTTTT. This translates into CASSFSAGTGELFF.

The gene calls are TRBV5-1 and TRBJ2-7; D uncertain. V was shortened by 5 bases and J by 5 bases, with 11 bases between the two germline ends. This CDR3 contains 12 residues. In germline, CDR1 is SGHRS, CDR2 YFSETQ. The CDR3 DNA is TGCGCCAGCAGAGTGGGTGAGGACGAGCAGTACTTC. Translated: CASRVGEDEQYF.

V is TRBV19 and J is TRBJ1-1; TRBD1 might be the D (5 bases). The CDR3 totals 13 residues. V was shortened by 6 bases and J by 1 base, with 9 bases between the two germline ends. Germline CDR1 and CDR2: LNHDA and SQIVND (reference sequence). The CDR3 nucleotides are TGTGCCAGTAGCAATGGACAGAACACTGAAGCTTTCTTT. As protein: CASSNGQNTEAFF.

This chain joins TRBV7-9 and TRBJ2-1; 7 nucleotides match TRBD2. The CDR3 extends over 15 amino acids. CDR1 and CDR2 from the germline V gene are SEHNR and FQNEAQ (reference sequence). V lost 1 base and J lost 7; bases outside the gene matches: 7. CDR3 loop: CASSLGNPAGNEQFF. CDR3 coding DNA: TGTGCCAGCAGCTTAGGGAATCCAGCGGGAAATGAGCAGTTCTTC.

As regards this clone: Other DNA sequences of this sample code for an identical CDR3. The genes are TRBV10-1 and TRBJ2-1; 9 bases match TRBD1. CDR1 WNHNN and CDR2 SYGVQD come from the germline V gene (reference sequence). V dropped 0 bases and J dropped 11; count of bases not matched to a gene: 2. The CDR3 is 13 amino acids. In DNA, the CDR3 is TGCGCCAGCAGTGAGTCGGGGACAGGGAAGCAGTTCTTC. This encodes CASSESGTGKQFF.

The J gene is TRBJ1-1, the V gene TRBV5-4; D is possibly TRBD1 (5 bases). The CDR3 runs 15 residues. V was cut by 4 bases and J by 5 bases, with 18 bases left in between. CDR1 and CDR2 from the germline V gene are SGHNT and YYREEE (reference sequence). CDR3 nucleotide sequence: TGTGCCAGCAGCCCACACTCGGTACAGGAGACTGAAGCTTTCTTT. This codes for CASSPHSVQETEAFF.

V is TRBV2 and J is TRBJ1-3; 7 bases agree with TRBD1. The CDR3 length is 15 residues. With V trimmed by 2 bases and J by 4 bases, 5 bases remained unmatched. Germline-derived CDR1 and CDR2 are SNHLY and FYNNEI. This chain's CDR3 is CASSERQGPGNTIYF. Here the CDR3 DNA reads TGTGCCAGCAGTGAACGACAGGGTCCGGGAAACACCATATATTTT.

This clone occurred once. The chain employs TRBV28 and TRBJ1-2; D unresolved. The V gene's germline CDR1 is MDHEN and CDR2 SYDVKM. CDR3 length: 14 amino acids. Deletions cut 1 base from V and 4 bases from J, with 10 bases between. For the CDR3, the DNA is TGTGCCAGCAGTTTATCCGACGGGTTCTATGGCTACACCTTC. Translating gives CASSLSDGFYGYTF.

The chain couples TRBV28 to TRBJ1-2; D unclear. Germline V gene lookup returns CDR1 MDHEN and CDR2 SYDVKM. The length of the CDR3 is 14 residues. Trimming took 2 bases from V and 5 from J, leaving 12 bases between them. The CDR3 bases are TGTGCCAGCAGTTTAGTCGGCAGCGAATATGGCTACACCTTC. It specifies CASSLVGSEYGYTF.

The genes are TRBV6-1 and TRBJ2-7, with D unclear. Trimming removed 3 bases from V and 4 bases from J, with 10 bases in between. The CDR3 consists of 13 residues. CDR1 MNHNS and CDR2 SASEGT come from the germline V gene. CDR3 region: CASSETVGYEQYF. The CDR3 DNA reads TGTGCCAGCAGTGAGACTGTTGGATACGAGCAGTACTTC.

The J gene is TRBJ2-7, the V gene TRBV7-9, with 9 positions matching TRBD1. The CDR3 spans 12 residues. The V segment lost 6 bases and the J segment 6 bases; nucleotides outside the gene matches: 3. Germline V gives CDR1 SEHNR, CDR2 FQNEAQ (reference sequence). The DNA for the CDR3 is TGTGCCAGCAGGGGACAGGGTGCCGAGCAGTACTTC. Residues: CASRGQGAEQYF.

The chain carries TRBV5-1 and TRBJ2-3; D gene unclear. V shed 1 base and J shed 4 bases, with 10 bases lying between them. This CDR3 is 14 amino acids long. The germline V gene encodes CDR1 SGHRS and CDR2 YFSETQ. CDR3 loop: CASSLPTLPDTQYF. DNA of the CDR3: TGCGCCAGCAGCTTGCCGACACTTCCAGATACGCAGTATTTT.

V is TRBV5-4 and J is TRBJ2-4; D unclear. The CDR3 covers 16 residues. Trimming took off 1 base at V and 0 bases at J, with 11 bases between the two ends. The germline V gene has CDR1 SGHNT and CDR2 YYREEE (reference sequence). This CDR3 reads CASSLYPDLAKNIQYF. In nucleotides, the CDR3 is TGTGCCAGCAGCTTGTATCCAGATCTAGCCAAAAACATTCAGTACTTC.

The chain carries TRBV6-4 and TRBJ2-2; maybe TRBD2 (7 bases). CDR1 is MRHNA and CDR2 is SNTAGT in the germline V gene. Trimming shortened V by 2 bases and J by 4 bases, and 11 bases separated the two germline ends. There are 15 residues in the CDR3. The chain's CDR3 is CASSDHGGLTGELFF. CDR3 sequence (DNA): TGTGCCAGCAGTGACCACGGGGGGCTCACCGGGGAGCTGTTTTTT.

The gene calls are TRBV19 and TRBJ1-5; 7 bases align to TRBD1. The CDR3 is 16 amino acids. Trimming at V came to 6 bases and at J to 2 bases, leaving 10 bases not matched to a gene. Germline V gene lookup returns CDR1 LNHDA and CDR2 SQIVND (reference sequence). The CDR3 loop is CASSLQGLRGNQPQHF. The CDR3, as DNA: TGTGCCAGTAGCCTACAGGGGCTGAGGGGCAATCAGCCCCAGCATTTT.

In its sample, this clone was seen a few times. The chain uses TRBV30 and TRBJ2-7; TRBD2 agrees at 10 bases. Per germline, CDR1 GTSNPN and CDR2 SVGIG (reference sequence). This CDR3 has 17 amino acids. J lost 9 bases, V lost 2 bases, and 19 bases had no gene match. CDR3 residues: CAWSFPSGASGSGVQYF. CDR3 nucleotides: TGTGCCTGGAGTTTTCCCTCGGGGGCTAGCGGGAGCGGGGTGCAGTACTTC.

The V gene is TRBV28, the J gene TRBJ2-5; D call uncertain. This CDR3 spans 12 amino acids. The V gene's germline CDR1 is MDHEN and CDR2 SYDVKM. V dropped 5 bases and J dropped 2 bases, with 6 bases sitting between them. CDR3 protein: CASSARQETQYF. The CDR3 coding sequence is TGTGCCAGCAGTGCCCGTCAAGAGACCCAGTACTTC.

V and J are TRBV5-6 and TRBJ1-2, with D perhaps matching TRBD1 (6 bases). The V end lost 4 bases, the J end lost 1 base, and 8 bases lay between the germline ends. The CDR3 consists of 13 residues. In germline, CDR1 is SGHDT, CDR2 YYEEEE. The CDR3 is CASSADSNYGYTF. DNA for the CDR3: TGTGCCAGCAGCGCGGACAGTAACTATGGCTACACCTTC.

The chain uses TRBV6-5 and TRBJ2-2; D is uncertain. CDR1 MNHEY and CDR2 SVGAGI come from the germline V gene. V lost 2 bases and J lost 1, with 5 bases in between. CDR3 length equals 14 residues. This CDR3 is CASSYRVNTGELFF. CDR3 sequence (DNA): TGTGCCAGCAGTTACCGGGTGAACACCGGGGAGCTGTTTTTT.

A word on this clone: Other DNA variants within this sample encode the same CDR3. The chain employs TRBV20-1 and TRBJ2-1; D not certain. The CDR3 runs to 11 residues. V was trimmed by 3 bases and J by 5 bases, leaving 5 bases between them. Germline CDR1 and CDR2: DFQATT and SNEGSKA (reference sequence). CDR3 loop: CSASGHNEQFF. The CDR3 nucleotides are TGCAGTGCTAGCGGACACAATGAGCAGTTCTTC.

The V gene is TRBV5-1, the J gene TRBJ1-6; TRBD1 might be the D (5 bases). V lost 0 bases to trimming and J lost 0 bases, with 13 bases between them. The CDR3 contains 18 residues. CDR1 is SGHRS, CDR2 YFSETQ, per germline. The CDR3 region is CASSLAVQASSYNSPLHF. In nucleotides, the CDR3 is TGCGCCAGCAGCTTGGCCGTACAGGCTAGCTCCTATAATTCACCCCTCCACTTT. The variable domain in full, completed from reference TRBV5-1 and TRBJ1-6, reads KAGVTQTPRYLIKTRGQQVTLSCSPISGHRSVSWYQQTPGQGLQFLFEYFSETQRNKGNFPGRFSGRQFSNSRSEMNVSTLELGDSALYLCASSLAVQASSYNSPLHFGNGTRLTVT.

The sample holds one count of this clone. The genes are TRBV7-2 and TRBJ1-1; no firm D call. Germline assignment: CDR1 SGHTA and CDR2 FQGNSA. V dropped 5 bases and J dropped 4 bases, with 11 bases sitting between them. The CDR3 extends over 13 amino acids. In DNA form, the CDR3 reads TGTGCCAGCAGCACCGGACGGATCACTGAAGCTTTCTTT. This codes for CASSTGRITEAFF.

The chain joins TRBV14 to TRBJ1-4, with TRBD1 matching over 10 bases. Germline V gene sequence: CDR1 SGHDN, CDR2 FVKESK. The CDR3 totals 15 residues. The V gene end was trimmed by 6 bases and the J gene end by 8 bases; junction bases not matched to a gene: 9. The DNA for the CDR3 is TGTGCCAGCAGAGTTTCCGGGACAGGGGACGAAAAACTGTTTTTT. It codes for CASRVSGTGDEKLFF. The variable domain in full, with the rest retrieved from reference TRBV14 and TRBJ1-4, is EAGVTQFPSHSVIEKGQTVTLRCDPISGHDNLYWYRRVMGKEIKFLLHFVKESKQDESGMPNNRFLAERTGGTYSTLKVQPAELEDSGVYFCASRVSGTGDEKLFFGSGTQLSVL.

The chain employs TRBV5-4 and TRBJ2-2; 7 bases match TRBD2. Trimming took 4 bases from V and 2 from J; bases not matched to a gene: 8. The CDR3 length is 16 residues. Germline-derived CDR1 and CDR2 are SGHNT and YYREEE (reference sequence). CDR3 protein: CASSRHGGINTGELFF. CDR3 in DNA: TGTGCCAGCAGCCGGCACGGGGGGATCAACACCGGGGAGCTGTTTTTT.

The chain employs TRBV7-2 and TRBJ2-7; either TRBD1 or TRBD2 may supply D (5 bases each). This CDR3 has 9 residues. The V end was cut by 8 bases, the J end by 7 bases, with 6 bases between. Germline V gives CDR1 SGHTA, CDR2 FQGNSA. For the CDR3, the DNA is TGTGCCAGCGAGGGGGAGCAGTACTTC. Its protein product is CASEGEQYF. The entire variable domain, with the rest obtained from reference TRBV7-2 and TRBJ2-7, is as follows: GAGVSQSPSNKVTEKGKDVELRCDPISGHTALYWYRQSLGQGLEFLIYFQGNSAPDKSGLPSDRFSAERTGGSVSTLTIQRTQQEDSAVYLCASEGEQYFGPGTRLTVT.

This chain uses TRBV7-2 with TRBJ2-5, with D possibly matching TRBD1 (5 bases). Trimming stripped 5 bases from V and 2 bases from J, with 15 bases between. The germline CDR1 and CDR2 sequences are SGHTA and FQGNSA. This CDR3 has 15 amino acids. CDR3 in amino acids: CASSPDTGIQETQYF. In nucleotides, the CDR3 is TGTGCCAGCAGCCCGGACACGGGTATACAAGAGACCCAGTACTTC.

The chain employs TRBV27 and TRBJ1-1, with TRBD1 as a possible D gene (5 bases). The germline CDR1 and CDR2 sequences are MNHEY and SMNVEV (reference sequence). The CDR3 has 18 amino acids. Trimming removed 1 base at V and 0 bases at J, with 18 bases between. CDR3 bases: TGTGCCAGCAGTTTATTTCGGCAGGGCACTTACATGAACACTGAAGCTTTCTTT. This translates into CASSLFRQGTYMNTEAFF.

Only one count was recorded for this clone. This chain uses TRBV18 with TRBJ2-3; maybe TRBD1 (6 bases). Germline-derived CDR1 and CDR2 are KGHSH and LQKENI. With 4 bases removed from V and 0 bases from J, the gap between germline ends came to 11 bases. CDR3 length: 15 amino acids. The CDR3: CASSRRQASTDTQYF. The CDR3 region has the DNA TGTGCCAGCTCACGACGACAGGCCAGCACAGATACGCAGTATTTT.

V is TRBV6-1 and J is TRBJ2-7; D call uncertain. Germline V gene lookup returns CDR1 MNHNS and CDR2 SASEGT. Trimming pared 7 bases from V and 3 bases from J, leaving 13 bases between. The CDR3 length is 13 residues. CDR3 in amino acids: CASTLARGYEQYF. The DNA for the CDR3 is TGTGCCAGCACCCTCGCGCGCGGCTACGAGCAGTACTTC.